Each of the 12 T cell receptor beta chains below was sequenced from the same sample in a study of immune evolution from preneoplasia to lung adenocarcinoma. Repertoires were generated with immunoSEQ multiplex PCR, while TCRdb's copy carries only in-frame clones and drops some. This table has over 11,000 clones, roughly 78% appearing once. Sample: FFPE minimally invasive lung adenocarcinoma tissue. The receptors come from a person aged 65 to 85 with lung adenocarcinoma.

This chain connects TRBV5-4 to TRBJ2-1, with 9 bases aligning to TRBD2. In germline, CDR1 is SGHNT, CDR2 YYREEE (reference sequence). V lost 0 bases and J lost 0; bases outside the gene matches: 7. The CDR3 sequence is 18 residues long. CDR3 protein: CASSLGLAGPVSYNEQFF. The CDR3 DNA follows: TGTGCCAGCAGCTTGGGGCTAGCGGGGCCAGTCTCCTACAATGAGCAGTTCTTC. Looking up the rest from reference TRBV5-4 and TRBJ2-1 gives the full variable domain: ETGVTQSPTHLIKTRGQQVTLRCSSQSGHNTVSWYQQALGQGPQFIFQYYREEENGRGNFPPRFSGLQFPNYSSELNVNALELDDSALYLCASSLGLAGPVSYNEQFFGPGTRLTVL.

The rearrangement links TRBV5-1 to TRBJ2-3; 7 bases agree with TRBD1. J gave up 1 base and V 0 bases, and 5 bases lay outside the gene matches. Germline V lookup: CDR1 SGHRS, CDR2 YFSETQ. CDR3 length: 16 amino acids. In DNA, the CDR3 is TGCGCCAGCAGCTTGGGAGGGGGCGCAGGCACAGATACGCAGTATTTT. Its protein product is CASSLGGGAGTDTQYF.

The rearrangement links TRBV2 to TRBJ1-5; D gene unclear. The germline V and J ends were trimmed by 1 base and 1 base, with 11 bases remaining between them. Per germline, CDR1 SNHLY and CDR2 FYNNEI. This CDR3 is built from 16 residues. CDR3 amino acids: CASSEDVSRSNQPQHF. In DNA, the CDR3 is TGTGCCAGCAGTGAAGATGTCAGTAGGAGCAATCAGCCCCAGCATTTT. The entire variable domain, with the rest obtained from reference TRBV2 and TRBJ1-5, is as follows: EPEVTQTPSHQVTQMGQEVILRCVPISNHLYFYWYRQILGQKVEFLVSFYNNEISEKSEIFDDQFSVERPDGSNFTLKIRSTKLEDSAMYFCASSEDVSRSNQPQHFGDGTRLSIL.

The chain employs TRBV7-9 and TRBJ2-1, with D maybe TRBD2 (6 bases). The germline V and J ends were trimmed by 6 bases and 6 bases, with 21 bases remaining between them. The CDR3 loop spans 16 amino acids. Germline V gives CDR1 SEHNR, CDR2 FQNEAQ (reference sequence). The CDR3 DNA sequence: TGTGCCAGCAGATCTAGCGCTTCCCAAGTCCCCAATGAGCAGTTCTTC. This codes for CASRSSASQVPNEQFF.

The CDR3 here is CASFTGVQETQYF. CDR3 nucleotide sequence: TGTGCCAGCTTCACAGGGGTTCAAGAGACCCAGTACTTC. The chain couples TRBV6-5 to TRBJ2-5; TRBD1 matches 7 bases. V lost 8 bases and J lost 2; bases outside the gene matches: 5. Germline V CDR1 and CDR2: MNHEY, SVGAGI. This CDR3 has 13 residues.

The V and J genes are TRBV12-1 and TRBJ1-2. TRBV12-1 is a known pseudogene. CDR3 length: 15 residues. Written as DNA, the CDR3 is TGTGCCAGCAGCTTTAGCCGTATTTTTAACTATGGCTACACCTTC. Protein: CASSFSRIFNYGYTF.

The chain combines TRBV27 with TRBJ1-2, with 7 bases lining up with TRBD1. The CDR3 spans 15 residues. Germline-derived CDR1 and CDR2 are MNHEY and SMNVEV (reference sequence). V was pared by 5 bases and J by 6 bases, with 12 bases of the junction left unmatched. The CDR3 DNA is TGTGCCAGCAGTAGAACCGGGACAGTCATACATGGCTACACCTTC. It specifies CASSRTGTVIHGYTF.

The chain recombines TRBV5-4 with TRBJ2-7, with a tentative D call TRBD2 (7 bases). Germline-derived CDR1 and CDR2 are SGHNT and YYREEE (reference sequence). Trimming took 2 bases from V and 5 from J, leaving 14 bases between them. This CDR3 is built from 14 residues. This chain's CDR3 is CASSFKGGKDEQYF. The CDR3 coding sequence is TGTGCCAGCAGCTTCAAGGGGGGGAAGGACGAGCAGTACTTC.

The V call is TRBV19, the J call TRBJ1-5; TRBD1 might be the D (5 bases). The CDR3 consists of 14 residues. The ends were cut back, 5 bases at V and 6 bases at J, with 14 bases in the middle. CDR1 is LNHDA, CDR2 SQIVND, per germline (reference sequence). The CDR3 reads CASSSPRVGQPQHF. The CDR3 nucleotides read TGTGCCAGTAGTTCCCCCAGGGTTGGTCAGCCCCAGCATTTT.

This clone came up once. The chain recombines TRBV30 with TRBJ2-1; perhaps TRBD1 as D (5 bases). The CDR3 length is 13 residues. Trimming took 2 bases from V and 6 from J, leaving 11 bases between them. Germline CDR1 is GTSNPN and CDR2 is SVGIG (reference sequence). The CDR3 DNA is TGTGCCTGGAGTATGGGCAGGGTCAATGAGCAGTTCTTC. Its translation: CAWSMGRVNEQFF.

The V gene is TRBV30, the J gene TRBJ2-3; D call uncertain. The germline V and J ends were trimmed by 2 bases and 5 bases, with 8 bases remaining between them. This CDR3 comprises 12 residues. Germline V gene data show CDR1 as GTSNPN and CDR2 as SVGIG (reference sequence). The CDR3 here is CAWSLRGDTQYF. The CDR3 region has the DNA TGTGCCTGGAGTTTGCGAGGAGATACGCAGTATTTT.

J is TRBJ2-1 and V is TRBV19; TRBD2 is a possible D gene (6 bases). Trimming took 5 bases from V and 9 from J, leaving 23 bases between them. The CDR3 is 16 amino acids. Germline assignment: CDR1 LNHDA and CDR2 SQIVND (reference sequence). CDR3 in amino acids: CASSAEKRVMGIEQFF. The CDR3 coding sequence is TGTGCCAGTAGTGCAGAAAAGCGGGTTATGGGGATTGAGCAGTTCTTC.